The 3 T cell receptor beta chains below come from one sample, sequenced in a study of T cell changes during pregnancy in multiple sclerosis (dated by TCRdb to between 2018 and 2021). Receptors were amplified or captured by the immunoSEQ multiplex PCR assay. Sourced from immuneACCESS, this table was stored by TCRdb with only in-frame sequences that have V and J called. A share of the clones is absent; for the studies checked, an unresolved V gene accounts for under half, and the remainder has no known explanation. This sample comprises over 35,000 clones, roughly nine tenths of them detected only once. The ten largest account for 0.75% to 1% of the sample. The sample was CD4+ T cells from peripheral blood mononuclear cells, taken after pregnancy. Receptor source: a female donor with multiple sclerosis, enrolled in a pregnancy study.

The J gene is TRBJ2-1, the V gene TRBV2; 9 bases line up with TRBD1. After removal of 7 bases from V and 15 bases from J, the junction contained 4 bases not matched to a gene. The CDR3 has 10 residues. Germline CDR1 SNHLY, CDR2 FYNNEI. CDR3 region: CASKGDRAFF. CDR3 in DNA: TGTGCCAGCAAGGGGGACAGGGCGTTCTTC.

Regarding this clone: Other DNA sequences in the same sample also yield this CDR3. CDR3 region: CASSVGQGNYGYTF. In DNA, the CDR3 is TGTGCCAGCAGCGTAGGTCAGGGGAACTATGGCTACACCTTC. The J gene is TRBJ1-2, the V gene TRBV9; a possible D gene is TRBD1 (6 bases). CDR3 length: 14 residues. V shed 0 bases and J shed 2 bases, with 8 bases lying between them. Germline V gene sequence: CDR1 SGDLS, CDR2 YYNGEE.

The chain joins TRBV18 to TRBJ1-1; 8 bases map to TRBD1. The V segment lost 2 bases and the J segment 8 bases; nucleotides outside the gene matches: 7. The CDR3 spans 14 residues. Per germline, CDR1 KGHSH and CDR2 LQKENI. The CDR3 DNA reads TGTGCCAGCTCACCAAGCCCTGACAGGGGCGAAGCTTTCTTT. Translated: CASSPSPDRGEAFF.